The 14 T cell receptor beta chains listed next were all sequenced from one sample in a study of T cell responses to AZD1222 COVID-19 vaccine. Assay: immunoSEQ multiplex PCR; the TCRdb copy retains only in-frame clones and omits some. Of nearly 110,000 clones listed, roughly nine tenths are singletons. The sample was peripheral blood, taken on day 0 of AZD1222 vaccination. These receptors were taken from an adult in good health.

The chain couples TRBV5-1 to TRBJ2-3, with 8 nucleotides matching TRBD1. The germline V gene encodes CDR1 SGHRS and CDR2 YFSETQ. The ends lost 4 bases at V and 0 bases at J; junction bases unmatched: 4. This CDR3 has 15 amino acids. CDR3 sequence reads: CASSLTGVSTDTQYF. CDR3 coding DNA: TGCGCCAGCAGCCTGACAGGGGTCAGCACAGATACGCAGTATTTT.

This clone was counted only a few times. The gene calls are TRBV6-1 and TRBJ1-5, with D possibly being TRBD1 (5 bases). CDR1 and CDR2 (germline): MNHNS, SASEGT. The CDR3 totals 15 residues. V was pared by 1 base and J by 6 bases, with 13 bases between. CDR3 protein: CASSEEAGTVQPQHF. Written as DNA, the CDR3 is TGTGCCAGCAGTGAAGAGGCAGGGACTGTTCAGCCCCAGCATTTT.

This clone was seen only once. The rearrangement joins TRBV6-6 to TRBJ1-1; maybe TRBD1 (6 bases). V lost 7 bases to trimming and J lost 4 bases, with 16 bases between them. Germline CDR1 is MNHNY and CDR2 is SVGAGI (reference sequence). This CDR3 comprises 14 residues. The CDR3 loop reads CASINRAQVTEAFF. In nucleotides, the CDR3 is TGTGCCAGCATTAACAGGGCTCAGGTCACTGAAGCTTTCTTT.

In regard to this clone: Germline is not matched at one junction end, which may reflect a read error. The V and J genes are TRBV27 and TRBJ2-7; D unclear. The CDR3 is made up of 8 amino acids. Germline values: CDR1 MNHEY, CDR2 SMNVEV (reference sequence). CDR3 sequence reads: CASSPPSF. In nucleotides, the CDR3 is TGTGCCAGCAGTCCACCTTCTTTC.

This chain links TRBV3-1 (or the pseudogene TRBV3-2) with TRBJ1-3; TRBD1 might be the D (6 bases). Per germline, CDR1 LGHDT and CDR2 YNNKEL (reference sequence). CDR3 size: 19 residues. The ends were cut back, 3 bases at V and 0 bases at J, with 21 bases in the middle. The CDR3 DNA is TGTGCCAGCAGCCATGGGGGGGGCCACTCAGTTTCCTCTGGAAACACCATATATTTT. The encoded protein is CASSHGGGHSVSSGNTIYF.

The V gene is TRBV29-1, the J gene TRBJ2-1, with D unclear. CDR3 length equals 10 residues. V dropped 5 bases and J dropped 3 bases, with 2 bases sitting between them. From germline, CDR1 is SQVTM and CDR2 ANQGSEA. The CDR3 spells CSVNYNEQFF. In DNA form, the CDR3 reads TGCAGCGTTAACTACAATGAGCAGTTCTTC.

The rearrangement joins TRBV30 to TRBJ2-2; D might be TRBD1 (6 bases). Trimming took 5 bases from V and 6 from J, leaving 13 bases between them. Germline V CDR1 and CDR2: GTSNPN, SVGIG (reference sequence). CDR3 size: 13 residues. The CDR3: CAWSRGAPGELFF. In DNA form, the CDR3 reads TGTGCCTGGTCCAGGGGCGCCCCCGGGGAGCTGTTTTTT.

This chain uses TRBV15 with TRBJ2-1; TRBD2 aligns across 10 bases. The CDR3 length is 16 residues. Trimming took 7 bases from V and 2 from J; bases not matched to a gene: 8. CDR1 and CDR2 from the germline V gene are LNHNV and YYDKDF (reference sequence). The CDR3 loop reads CATTTPSGRAYNEQFF. The CDR3 nucleotides read TGTGCCACCACCACCCCGAGCGGGAGGGCCTACAATGAGCAGTTCTTC.

The count of this clone is one. The rearrangement links TRBV6-2 or TRBV6-3 to TRBJ2-3; TRBD2 matches 8 bases. CDR3 length: 16 residues. Per germline, CDR1 MNHEY and CDR2 SVGEGT. The junction had 6 bases not matched to a gene; V was cut back by 2 bases and J by 2 bases. The chain's CDR3 is CASSYRTSQVTDTQYF. The DNA of the CDR3 is TGTGCCAGCAGTTACCGGACTAGCCAGGTCACAGATACGCAGTATTTT.

The rearrangement joins TRBV10-3 to TRBJ1-1; 9 bases are a match to TRBD1. The J segment lost 2 bases and the V segment lost 6 bases, leaving 10 bases of the junction unmatched. Germline assignment: CDR1 ENHRY and CDR2 SYGVKD. The CDR3 is 16 amino acids. DNA for the CDR3: TGTGCCATCAGGATGTACGAGACAGGGGGAAACACTGAAGCTTTCTTT. As protein: CAIRMYETGGNTEAFF.

The chain recombines TRBV5-6 with TRBJ2-5; D remains unclear. The CDR3 is made up of 15 amino acids. With 4 bases removed from V and 4 bases from J, the gap between germline ends came to 17 bases. Germline CDR1 SGHDT, CDR2 YYEEEE. DNA for the CDR3: TGTGCCAGCAGCCCGGACCTAAACCCAGGAGAGACCCAGTACTTC. It is translated as CASSPDLNPGETQYF. Supplemented by reference TRBV5-6 and TRBJ2-5, the full variable domain reads DAGVTQSPTHLIKTRGQQVTLRCSPKSGHDTVSWYQQALGQGPQFIFQYYEEEERQRGNFPDRFSGHQFPNYSSELNVNALLLGDSALYLCASSPDLNPGETQYFGPGTRLLVL.

The chain carries TRBV14 and TRBJ1-5; no clear D. The CDR3 loop spans 13 amino acids. V was cut by 1 base and J by 9 bases, with 10 bases left in between. Germline V gives CDR1 SGHDN, CDR2 FVKESK. The CDR3 bases are TGTGCCAGCAGCCAAGGGGGTTGGGGGCCCCAGCATTTT. Translation gives CASSQGGWGPQHF.

The chain has TRBV28 and TRBJ2-3; the D is unclear. The CDR3 length is 16 residues. CDR1 and CDR2 from the germline V gene are MDHEN and SYDVKM. The germline V and J ends were trimmed by 5 bases and 4 bases, with 19 bases remaining between them. CDR3 protein: CASSAAWVYAPDTQYF. CDR3 coding DNA: TGTGCCAGCAGTGCCGCTTGGGTCTACGCACCAGATACGCAGTATTTT.

CDR3 in amino acids: CAWSVGGAAEAFF. CDR3 DNA: TGTGCCTGGAGTGTAGGGGGGGCCGCTGAAGCTTTCTTT. V gene TRBV30 combines with J gene TRBJ1-1; the D gene is possibly TRBD1 (6 bases). With 0 bases removed from V and 6 bases from J, the gap between germline ends came to 11 bases. Germline V CDR1 and CDR2: GTSNPN, SVGIG (reference sequence). The CDR3 covers 13 residues.